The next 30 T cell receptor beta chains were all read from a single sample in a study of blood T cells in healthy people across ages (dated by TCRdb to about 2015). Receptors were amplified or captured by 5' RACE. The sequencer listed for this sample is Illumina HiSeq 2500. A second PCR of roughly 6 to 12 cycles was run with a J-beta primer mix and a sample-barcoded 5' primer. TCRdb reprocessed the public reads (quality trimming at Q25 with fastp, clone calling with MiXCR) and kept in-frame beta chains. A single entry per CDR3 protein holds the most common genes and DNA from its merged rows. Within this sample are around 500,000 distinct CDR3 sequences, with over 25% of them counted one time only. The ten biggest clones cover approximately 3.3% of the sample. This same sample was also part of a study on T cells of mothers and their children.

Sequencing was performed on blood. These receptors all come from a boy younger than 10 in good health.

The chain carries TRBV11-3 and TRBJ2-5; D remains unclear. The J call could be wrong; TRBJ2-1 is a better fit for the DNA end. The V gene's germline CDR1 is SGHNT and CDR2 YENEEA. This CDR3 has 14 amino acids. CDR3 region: CASSLAGSPSEQFF. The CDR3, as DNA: TGTGCCAGCAGCTTAGCCGGGTCTCCCAGCGAGCAGTTCTTC.

The DNA for the CDR3 is TGCGCCAGCAGCCACGGCGCGGGAGTTCGCACAGATACGCAGTATTTT. Its translation is CASSHGAGVRTDTQYF. The V and J genes are TRBV4-3 and TRBJ2-3; 7 bases fit TRBD2. The germline gives CDR1 LGHNA, CDR2 YSLEER. Trimming took 3 bases from V and 1 from J; bases not matched to a gene: 7. The CDR3 length is 16 residues.

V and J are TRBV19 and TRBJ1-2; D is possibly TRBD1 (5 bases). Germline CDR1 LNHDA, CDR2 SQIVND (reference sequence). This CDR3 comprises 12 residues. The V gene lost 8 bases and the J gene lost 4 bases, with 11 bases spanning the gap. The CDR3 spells CASEGRLYGYTF. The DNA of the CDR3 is TGTGCCAGTGAGGGACGGCTCTATGGCTACACCTTC. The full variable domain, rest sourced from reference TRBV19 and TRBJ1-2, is DGGITQSPKYLFRKEGQNVTLSCEQNLNHDAMYWYRQDPGQGLRLIYYSQIVNDFQKGDIAEGYSVSREKKESFPLTVTSAQKNPTAFYLCASEGRLYGYTFGSGTRLTVV.

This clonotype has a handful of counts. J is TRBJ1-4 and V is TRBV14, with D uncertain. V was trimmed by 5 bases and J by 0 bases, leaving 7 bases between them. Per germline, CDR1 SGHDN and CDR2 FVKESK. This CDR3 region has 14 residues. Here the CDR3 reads CASSTLATNEKLFF. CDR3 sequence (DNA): TGTGCCAGCAGCACCCTTGCAACTAATGAAAAACTGTTTTTT.

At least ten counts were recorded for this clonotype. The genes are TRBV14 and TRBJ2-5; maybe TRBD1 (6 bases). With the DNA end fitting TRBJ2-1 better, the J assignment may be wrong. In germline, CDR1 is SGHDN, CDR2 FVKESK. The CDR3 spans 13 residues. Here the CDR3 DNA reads TGTGCCAGCAGCCAAGTCACAGGGAATGAGCAGTTCTTC. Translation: CASSQVTGNEQFF.

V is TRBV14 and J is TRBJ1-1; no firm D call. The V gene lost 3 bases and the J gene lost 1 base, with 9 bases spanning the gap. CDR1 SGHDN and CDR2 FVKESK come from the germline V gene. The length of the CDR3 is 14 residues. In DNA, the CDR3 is TGTGCCAGCAGCCAGCAGGTCCCGAACACTGAAGCTTTCTTT. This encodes CASSQQVPNTEAFF.

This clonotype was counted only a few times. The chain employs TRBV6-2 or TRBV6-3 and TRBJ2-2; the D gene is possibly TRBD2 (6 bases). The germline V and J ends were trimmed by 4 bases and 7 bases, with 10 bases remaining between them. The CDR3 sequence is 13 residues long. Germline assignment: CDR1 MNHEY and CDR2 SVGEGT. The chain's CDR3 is CASSSRDVGELFF. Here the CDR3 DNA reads TGTGCCAGCAGTTCGCGGGACGTCGGGGAGCTGTTTTTT.

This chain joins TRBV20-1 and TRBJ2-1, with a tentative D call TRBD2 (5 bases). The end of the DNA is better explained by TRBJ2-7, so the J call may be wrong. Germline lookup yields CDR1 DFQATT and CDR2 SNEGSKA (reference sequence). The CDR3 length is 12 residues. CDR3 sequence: CSARDSGNEQYF. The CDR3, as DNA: TGCAGTGCTAGAGATTCGGGGAACGAGCAGTACTTC.

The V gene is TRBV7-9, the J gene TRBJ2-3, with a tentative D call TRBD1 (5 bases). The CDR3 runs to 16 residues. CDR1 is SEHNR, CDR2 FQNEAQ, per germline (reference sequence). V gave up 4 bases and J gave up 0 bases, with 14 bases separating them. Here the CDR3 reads CASSWNRMPSTDTQYF. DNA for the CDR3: TGTGCCAGCAGCTGGAACAGGATGCCTAGCACAGATACGCAGTATTTT.

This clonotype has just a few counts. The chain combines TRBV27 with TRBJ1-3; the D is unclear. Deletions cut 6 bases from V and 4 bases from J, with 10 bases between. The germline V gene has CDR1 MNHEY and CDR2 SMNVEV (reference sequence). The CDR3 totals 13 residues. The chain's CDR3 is CASRPGVGNTIYF. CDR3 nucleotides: TGTGCCAGCAGACCCGGTGTGGGAAACACCATATATTTT.

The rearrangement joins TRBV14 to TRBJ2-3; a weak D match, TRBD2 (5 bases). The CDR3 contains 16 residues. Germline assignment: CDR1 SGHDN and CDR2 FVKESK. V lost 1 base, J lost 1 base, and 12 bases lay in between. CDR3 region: CASSQGPSLGTDTQYF. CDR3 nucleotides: TGTGCCAGCAGCCAAGGACCTAGCCTCGGCACAGATACGCAGTATTTT.

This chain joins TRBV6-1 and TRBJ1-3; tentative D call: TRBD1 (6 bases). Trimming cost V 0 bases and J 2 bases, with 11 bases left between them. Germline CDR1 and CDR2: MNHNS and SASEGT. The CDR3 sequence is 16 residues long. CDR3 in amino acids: CASSEAPQGAGNTIYF. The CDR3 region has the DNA TGTGCCAGCAGTGAAGCCCCACAGGGTGCTGGAAACACCATATATTTT.

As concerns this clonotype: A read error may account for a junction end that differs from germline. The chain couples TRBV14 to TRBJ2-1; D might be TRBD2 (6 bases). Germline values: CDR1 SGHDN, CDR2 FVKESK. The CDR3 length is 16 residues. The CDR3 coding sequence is TGTGCCGGCAGCCAAGAACCGGACTACTTCGGCAATGAGCAGTTCTTC. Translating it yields CAGSQEPDYFGNEQFF.

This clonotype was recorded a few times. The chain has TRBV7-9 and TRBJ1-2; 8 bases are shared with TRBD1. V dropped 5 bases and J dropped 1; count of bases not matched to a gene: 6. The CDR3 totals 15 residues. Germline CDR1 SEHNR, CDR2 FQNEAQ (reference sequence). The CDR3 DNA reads TGTGCCAGCAGCGCGGGACAGGAAAGTAACTATGGCTACACCTTC. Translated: CASSAGQESNYGYTF. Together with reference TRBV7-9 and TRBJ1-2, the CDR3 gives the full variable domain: DTGVSQNPRHKITKRGQNVTFRCDPISEHNRLYWYRQTLGQGPEFLTYFQNEAQLEKSRLLSDRFSAERPKGSFSTLEIQRTEQGDSAMYLCASSAGQESNYGYTFGSGTRLTVV.

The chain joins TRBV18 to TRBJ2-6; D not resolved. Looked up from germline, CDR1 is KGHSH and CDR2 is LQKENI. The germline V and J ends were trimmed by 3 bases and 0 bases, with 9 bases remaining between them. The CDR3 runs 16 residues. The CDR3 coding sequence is TGTGCCAGCTCACCGTTCGGAGTCTCTGGGGCCAACGTCCTGACTTTC. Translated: CASSPFGVSGANVLTF.

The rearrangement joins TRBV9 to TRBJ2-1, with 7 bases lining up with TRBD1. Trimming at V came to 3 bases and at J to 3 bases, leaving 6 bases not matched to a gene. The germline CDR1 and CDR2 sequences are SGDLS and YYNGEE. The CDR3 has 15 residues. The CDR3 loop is CASSGPGTVYNEQFF. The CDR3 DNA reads TGTGCCAGCAGCGGGCCCGGGACAGTCTACAATGAGCAGTTCTTC.

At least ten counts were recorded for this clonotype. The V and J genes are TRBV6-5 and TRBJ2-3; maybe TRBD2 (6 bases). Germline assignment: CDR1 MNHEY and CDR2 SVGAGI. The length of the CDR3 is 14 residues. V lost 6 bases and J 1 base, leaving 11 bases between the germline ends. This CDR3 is CASRPSGGTDTQYF. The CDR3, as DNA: TGTGCCAGCAGGCCCTCGGGGGGCACAGATACGCAGTATTTT.

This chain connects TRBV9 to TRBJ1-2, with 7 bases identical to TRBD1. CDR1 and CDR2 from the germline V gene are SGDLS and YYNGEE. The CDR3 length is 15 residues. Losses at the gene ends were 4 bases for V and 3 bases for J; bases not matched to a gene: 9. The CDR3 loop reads CASSRGGQEDYGYTF. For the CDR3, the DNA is TGTGCCAGCAGCAGGGGCGGACAGGAAGACTATGGCTACACCTTC.

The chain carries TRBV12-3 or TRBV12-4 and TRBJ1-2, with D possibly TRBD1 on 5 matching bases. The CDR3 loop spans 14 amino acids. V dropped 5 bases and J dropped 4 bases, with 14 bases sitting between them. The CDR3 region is CASSPGGGGYGYTF. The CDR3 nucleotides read TGTGCCAGCAGTCCGGGGGGTGGGGGCTATGGCTACACCTTC.

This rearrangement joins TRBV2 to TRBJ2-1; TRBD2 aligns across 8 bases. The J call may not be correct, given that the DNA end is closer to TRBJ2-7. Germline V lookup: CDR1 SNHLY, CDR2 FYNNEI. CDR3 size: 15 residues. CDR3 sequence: CASSRLGGGQYEQYF. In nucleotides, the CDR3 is TGTGCCAGCAGCAGACTCGGGGGGGGCCAGTACGAGCAGTACTTC.

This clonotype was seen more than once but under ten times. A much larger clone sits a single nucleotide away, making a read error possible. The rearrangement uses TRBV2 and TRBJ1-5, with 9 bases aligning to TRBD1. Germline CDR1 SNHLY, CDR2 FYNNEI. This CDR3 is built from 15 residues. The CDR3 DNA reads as TGTGCCAGCAGTGAGTGGACAGGGGAAAATCGGCCCCAGCATTTT. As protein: CASSEWTGENRPQHF.

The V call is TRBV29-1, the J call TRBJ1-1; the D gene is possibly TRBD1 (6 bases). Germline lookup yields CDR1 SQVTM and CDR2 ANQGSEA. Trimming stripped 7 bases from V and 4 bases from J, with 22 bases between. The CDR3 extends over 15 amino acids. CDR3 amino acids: CSAPGGGEGVTEAFF. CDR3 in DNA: TGCAGCGCCCCGGGGGGCGGGGAAGGGGTCACTGAAGCTTTCTTT.

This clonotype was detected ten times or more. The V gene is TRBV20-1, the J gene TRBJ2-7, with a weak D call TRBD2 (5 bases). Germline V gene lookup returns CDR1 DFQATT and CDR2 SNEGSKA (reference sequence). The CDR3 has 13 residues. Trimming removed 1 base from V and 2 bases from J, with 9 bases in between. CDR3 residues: CSARVPGTYEQYF. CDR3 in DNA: TGCAGTGCTAGAGTCCCCGGGACCTACGAGCAGTACTTC.

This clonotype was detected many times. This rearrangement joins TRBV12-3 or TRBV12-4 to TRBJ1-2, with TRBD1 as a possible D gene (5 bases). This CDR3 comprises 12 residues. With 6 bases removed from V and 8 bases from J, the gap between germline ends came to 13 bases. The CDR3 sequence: CASRAGGSGYTF. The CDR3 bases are TGTGCCAGCAGAGCTGGGGGATCGGGCTACACCTTC.

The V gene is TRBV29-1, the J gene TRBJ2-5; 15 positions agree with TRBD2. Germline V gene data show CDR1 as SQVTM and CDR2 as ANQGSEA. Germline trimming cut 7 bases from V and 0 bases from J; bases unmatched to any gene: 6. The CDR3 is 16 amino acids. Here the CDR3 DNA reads TGCAGCGCGGGGACTAGCGGGAGGACGTACCAAGAGACCCAGTACTTC. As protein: CSAGTSGRTYQETQYF. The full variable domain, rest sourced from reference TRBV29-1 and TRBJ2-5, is SAVISQKPSRDICQRGTSLTIQCQVDSQVTMMFWYRQQPGQSLTLIATANQGSEATYESGFVIDKFPISRPNLTFSTLTVSNMSPEDSSIYLCSAGTSGRTYQETQYFGPGTRLLVL.

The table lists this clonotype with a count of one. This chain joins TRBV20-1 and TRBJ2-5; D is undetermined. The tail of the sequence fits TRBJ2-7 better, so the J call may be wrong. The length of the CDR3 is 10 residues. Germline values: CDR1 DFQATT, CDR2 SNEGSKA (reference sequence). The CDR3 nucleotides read TGCAGTGCTGGCCACCGCGAGCAGTACTTC. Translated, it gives CSAGHREQYF.

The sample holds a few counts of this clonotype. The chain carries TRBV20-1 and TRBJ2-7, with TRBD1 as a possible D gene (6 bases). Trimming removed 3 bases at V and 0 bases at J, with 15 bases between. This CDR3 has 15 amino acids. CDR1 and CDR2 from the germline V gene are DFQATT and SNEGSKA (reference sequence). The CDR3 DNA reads TGCAGTGCTAGTCAGGGGTCGGTCGGCTCCTACGAGCAGTACTTC. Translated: CSASQGSVGSYEQYF.

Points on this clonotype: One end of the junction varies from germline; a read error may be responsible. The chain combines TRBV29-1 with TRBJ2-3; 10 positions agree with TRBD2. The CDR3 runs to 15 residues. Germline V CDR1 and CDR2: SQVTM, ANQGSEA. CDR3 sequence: CSAEESGGVTDTQYF. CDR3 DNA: TGCAGCGCTGAAGAGAGCGGGGGGGTCACAGATACGCAGTATTTT.

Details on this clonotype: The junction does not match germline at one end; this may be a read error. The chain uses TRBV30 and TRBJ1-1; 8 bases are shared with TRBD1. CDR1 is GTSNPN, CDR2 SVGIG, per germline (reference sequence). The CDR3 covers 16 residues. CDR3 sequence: CARSIWGQAVNTEAFF. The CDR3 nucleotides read TGTGCCCGGAGTATCTGGGGACAGGCCGTGAACACTGAAGCTTTCTTT.

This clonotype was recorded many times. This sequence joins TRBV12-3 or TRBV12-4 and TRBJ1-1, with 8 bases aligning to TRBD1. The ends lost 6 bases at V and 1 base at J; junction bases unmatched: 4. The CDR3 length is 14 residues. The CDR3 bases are TGTGCCAGCAGCTTTACAGGGGGGAACACTGAAGCTTTCTTT. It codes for CASSFTGGNTEAFF.